This T cell receptor (beta chain) emerged from a study of graft-versus-host responses after intestinal transplantation (dated by TCRdb to the early 2020s). Background for the entire study: The transplants that recipients got were multivisceral, liver-intestinal, or isolated intestinal. Every recipient was given anti-thymocyte globulin induction, then maintenance tacrolimus and steroids for roughly 3 years. Bulk TCR-beta CDR3 sequencing was used to track graft-versus-host and host-versus-graft alloreactive T cell clones in the graft, circulation and bone marrow after intestinal transplantation. To identify alloreactive clones, pre-transplant mixed lymphocyte reaction products were sequenced and then compared with unstimulated pre-transplant donor and recipient T cells. The cohort enrolled about two dozen intestinal transplant recipients, one of whom was a retransplant, and 3 patients without pretransplant specimens were excluded. Donor T cell macrochimerism was defined as a peak of at least 4% donor T cells among recipient peripheral blood mononuclear cells. Instead of going to the commercial service, samples from a few later patients were sequenced in-house on an Illumina MiSeq and processed with MiXCR. The research as a whole found: GvH clones were found in recipient bone marrow, and some of the GvH clones appeared earlier in ileal mucosa or blood, which is consistent with an intestinal mucosal origin. High GvH to HvG T cell clonal ratios were observed in the allografts of patients with donor T cell macrochimerism. Conclusions were limited by the relatively low number and heterogeneity of intestinal transplant patients. Early after transplant, peak levels of circulating GvH clones were associated with declines in HvG clones.

As concerns this clone: No antigen is known for it. No base qualities exist here, and no much larger clone lies one base off it.

The library was obtained by the immunoSEQ multiplex PCR assay. In most patients, genomic DNA was isolated using the Qiagen DNeasy Blood and Tissue Kit and sent frozen to Adaptive Biotechnologies for TCR sequencing. High-throughput TCR-beta CDR3 sequencing of genomic DNA from most patients was performed by Adaptive Biotechnologies. The study's processing was this. TCR sequencing data were retrieved from Adaptive's ImmunoSEQ software for around 20 patients, whereas a few other patients were processed with MiXCR and VDJtools. To correct CD4 versus CD8 sorting errors, any sequence found in both subsets at a frequency ratio below 5:1 was removed. CDR3 nucleotide sequences shared between donor and recipient were removed because the origin of such sequences could not be assigned. To be classed as alloreactive, a clone needed at least 2-fold expansion over unstimulated cells and a minimum CFSE-low frequency of 0.002% (template counts) or 0.001% (read counts). Clones detected in sequenced pre-transplant spleen, lymph node, or MLR CFSE-low populations of the donor or recipient were defined as mappable. Cumulative frequency of alloreactive clones was calculated as a percentage of all sequences weighted by copy number. TCRdb obtained this table from immuneACCESS and retained in-frame rearrangements with V and J assigned. These tables miss some clones; where compared with another copy, unresolved V genes account for less than half of the shortfall, and the remainder is unexplained. V, J and clone size are those of that table, while D and trimming were read from the DNA. Across this sample there are tens of thousands of clones, with 94% seen only once. Around 0.19% of the sample is taken by the ten largest.

V drops 3 bases and J drops 9 bases, leaving 15 bases in between. From the cysteine up to the phenylalanine, the CDR3 has a length of 14 residues. Solely the CDR3 DNA is kept, with 42 bases framed from the first base. Sequences SGHTA (CDR1) and FQGNSA (CDR2) are obtained from the germline V gene. What this sample's time point label stands for: cells obtained before transplantation from donor or recipient. CD3+CD4+ and CD3+CD8+ populations were FACS-sorted from unstimulated pre-transplant donor and recipient cells taken from spleen or lymph nodes. This clonotype was sampled from a human donor who was the organ donor for an intestinal transplant. Sequenced material: unstimulated CD4+ T cells sorted from spleen or lymph node cells, taken before transplant. The chain employs TRBV7-2 and TRBJ1-3, and perhaps TRBD1 as D gene, on 5 matching bases. The nucleotides read TGTGCCAGCAGCTTGGGGGGTTCGCTACGCACCATATATTTT. This gives the protein CASSLGGSLRTIYF.